This TCR beta chain was recorded in a study of T cell responses to AZD1222 COVID-19 vaccine. CDR1 is SGHTA, CDR2 FQGNSA, per germline. The CDR3 has 17 residues. V was clipped by 1 base and J by 4 bases, with 16 bases between them. The method was immunoSEQ multiplex PCR; TCRdb's version includes in-frame clones alone and lacks a portion of them. The table shows about 54,000 clones, with roughly 90% occurring only once. The sequences come from peripheral blood, collected 28 days after the second AZD1222 dose. The receptor was derived from an adult who received the AZD1222 COVID-19 vaccine. This chain joins TRBV7-2 and TRBJ2-2; TRBD1 might be the D (6 bases). Here the CDR3 reads CASSLGGLALSTGELFF. For the CDR3, the DNA is TGTGCCAGCAGCTTAGGGGGGCTAGCCCTCTCCACCGGGGAGCTGTTTTTT. Using reference TRBV7-2 and TRBJ2-2 for the parts outside the CDR3, the full variable domain is GAGVSQSPSNKVTEKGKDVELRCDPISGHTALYWYRQSLGQGLEFLIYFQGNSAPDKSGLPSDRFSAERTGGSVSTLTIQRTQQEDSAVYLCASSLGGLALSTGELFFGEGSRLTVL.